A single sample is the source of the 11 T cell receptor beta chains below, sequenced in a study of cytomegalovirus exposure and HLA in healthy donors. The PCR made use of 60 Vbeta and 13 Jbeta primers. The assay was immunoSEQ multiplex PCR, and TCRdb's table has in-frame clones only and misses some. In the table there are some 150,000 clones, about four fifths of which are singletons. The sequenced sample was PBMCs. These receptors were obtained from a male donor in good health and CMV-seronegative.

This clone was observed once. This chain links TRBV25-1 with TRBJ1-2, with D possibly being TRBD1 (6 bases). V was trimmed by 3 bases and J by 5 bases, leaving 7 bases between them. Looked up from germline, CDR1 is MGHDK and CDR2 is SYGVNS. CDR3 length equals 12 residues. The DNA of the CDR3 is TGTGCCAGCAGTGAGCAGGGGTATGGCTACACCTTC. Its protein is CASSEQGYGYTF.

The CDR3 spells CASSPSRDYTF. The CDR3 DNA sequence: TGTGCCAGCAGTCCGTCTCGGGACTACACCTTC. The V call is TRBV28, the J call TRBJ1-2, with D hard to call. CDR1 and CDR2 (germline): MDHEN, SYDVKM. Trimming took off 5 bases at V and 10 bases at J, with 11 bases between the two ends. CDR3 length: 11 residues.

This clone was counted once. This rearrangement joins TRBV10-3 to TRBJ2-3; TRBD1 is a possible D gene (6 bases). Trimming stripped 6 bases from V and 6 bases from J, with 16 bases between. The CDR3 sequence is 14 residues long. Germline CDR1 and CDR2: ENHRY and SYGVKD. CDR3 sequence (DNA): TGTGCCATCAGGGAGACAGGCCCTTGGGATACGCAGTATTTT. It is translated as CAIRETGPWDTQYF.

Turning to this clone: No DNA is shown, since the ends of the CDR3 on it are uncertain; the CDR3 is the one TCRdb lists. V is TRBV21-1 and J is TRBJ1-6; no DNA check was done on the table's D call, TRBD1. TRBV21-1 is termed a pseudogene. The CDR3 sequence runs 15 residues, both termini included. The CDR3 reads CASSKVAGGNSPLHF.

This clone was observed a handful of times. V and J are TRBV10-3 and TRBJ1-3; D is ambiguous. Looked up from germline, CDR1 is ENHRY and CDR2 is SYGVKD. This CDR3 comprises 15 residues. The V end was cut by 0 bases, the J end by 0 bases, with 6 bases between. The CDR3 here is CAISESGASGNTIYF. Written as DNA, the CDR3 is TGTGCCATCAGTGAGTCGGGCGCCTCTGGAAACACCATATATTTT.

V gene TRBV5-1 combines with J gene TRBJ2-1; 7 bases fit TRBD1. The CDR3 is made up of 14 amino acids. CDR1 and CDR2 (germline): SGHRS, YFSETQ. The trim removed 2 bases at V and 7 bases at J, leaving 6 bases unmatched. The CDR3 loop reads CASSFRQGRNEQFF. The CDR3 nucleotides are TGCGCCAGCAGCTTTCGACAGGGCCGAAATGAGCAGTTCTTC.

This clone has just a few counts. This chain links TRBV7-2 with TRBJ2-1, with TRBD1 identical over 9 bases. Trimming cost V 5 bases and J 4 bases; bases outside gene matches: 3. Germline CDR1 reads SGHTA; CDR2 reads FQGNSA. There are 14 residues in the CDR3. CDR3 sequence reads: CASSRDRAYNEQFF. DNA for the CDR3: TGTGCCAGCAGCCGGGACAGGGCATACAATGAGCAGTTCTTC.

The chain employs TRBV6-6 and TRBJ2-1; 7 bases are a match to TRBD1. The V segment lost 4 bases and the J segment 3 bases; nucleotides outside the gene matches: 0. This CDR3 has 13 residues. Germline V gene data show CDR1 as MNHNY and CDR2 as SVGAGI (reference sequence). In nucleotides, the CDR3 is TGTGCCAGCAGTTGGGACAGCTACAATGAGCAGTTCTTC. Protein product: CASSWDSYNEQFF.

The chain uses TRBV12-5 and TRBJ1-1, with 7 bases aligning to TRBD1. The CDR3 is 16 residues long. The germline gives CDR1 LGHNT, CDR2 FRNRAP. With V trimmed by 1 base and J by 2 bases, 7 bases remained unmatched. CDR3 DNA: TGTGCTAGTGGTTTGGCGACCACAGGGGCAAACACTGAAGCTTTCTTT. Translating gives CASGLATTGANTEAFF.

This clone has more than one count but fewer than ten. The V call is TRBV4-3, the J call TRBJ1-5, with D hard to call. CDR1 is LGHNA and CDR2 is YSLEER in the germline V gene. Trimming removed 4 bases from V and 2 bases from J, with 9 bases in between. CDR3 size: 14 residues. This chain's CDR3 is CASSPTARNQPQHF. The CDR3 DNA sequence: TGCGCCAGCAGCCCAACAGCCCGCAATCAGCCCCAGCATTTT.

The CDR3 loop reads CASSLITYEQYF. Here the CDR3 DNA reads TGTGCCAGCAGCTTGATCACCTACGAGCAGTACTTC. J is TRBJ2-7 and V is TRBV5-5; D uncertain. Looked up from germline, CDR1 is SGHKS and CDR2 is YYEKEE (reference sequence). This CDR3 region has 12 residues. V was trimmed by 1 base and J by 2 bases, leaving 4 bases between them.